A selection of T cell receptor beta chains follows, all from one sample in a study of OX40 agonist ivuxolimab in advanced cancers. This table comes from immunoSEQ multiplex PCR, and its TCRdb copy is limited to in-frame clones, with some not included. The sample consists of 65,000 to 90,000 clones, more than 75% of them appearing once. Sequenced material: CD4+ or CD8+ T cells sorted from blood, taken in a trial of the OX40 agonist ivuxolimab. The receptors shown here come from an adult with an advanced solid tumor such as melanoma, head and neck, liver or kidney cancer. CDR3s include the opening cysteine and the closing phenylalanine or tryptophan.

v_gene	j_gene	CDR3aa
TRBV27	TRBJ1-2	CASSLIPINNGYTF
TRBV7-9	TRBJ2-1	CASSVSGVNYEQFF
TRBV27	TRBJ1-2	CASKSMSFGDGYTF
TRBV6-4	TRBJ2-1	CASSDWSGNNEQFF
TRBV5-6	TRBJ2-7	CASSRLDSYEQYF
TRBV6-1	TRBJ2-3	CASLRQGALWDTQYF
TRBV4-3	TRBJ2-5	CASSQSGLPGFQETQYF
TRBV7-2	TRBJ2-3	CASSPRRADTQYF
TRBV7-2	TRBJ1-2	CASSLSGQGSTYGYTF
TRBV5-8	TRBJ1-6	CASSLGAGTGSSPLHF